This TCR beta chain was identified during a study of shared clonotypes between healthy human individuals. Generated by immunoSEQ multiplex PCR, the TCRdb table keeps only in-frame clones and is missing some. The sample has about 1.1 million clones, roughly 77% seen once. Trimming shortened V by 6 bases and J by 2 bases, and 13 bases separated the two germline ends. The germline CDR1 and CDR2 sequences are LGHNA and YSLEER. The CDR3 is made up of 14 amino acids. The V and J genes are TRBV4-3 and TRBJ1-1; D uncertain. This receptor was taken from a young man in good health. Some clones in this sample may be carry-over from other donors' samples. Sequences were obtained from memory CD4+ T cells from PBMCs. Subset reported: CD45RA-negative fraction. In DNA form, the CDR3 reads TGCGCCAGCAGTCCTCGTTTGGGCAACACTGAAGCTTTCTTT. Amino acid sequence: CASSPRLGNTEAFF.